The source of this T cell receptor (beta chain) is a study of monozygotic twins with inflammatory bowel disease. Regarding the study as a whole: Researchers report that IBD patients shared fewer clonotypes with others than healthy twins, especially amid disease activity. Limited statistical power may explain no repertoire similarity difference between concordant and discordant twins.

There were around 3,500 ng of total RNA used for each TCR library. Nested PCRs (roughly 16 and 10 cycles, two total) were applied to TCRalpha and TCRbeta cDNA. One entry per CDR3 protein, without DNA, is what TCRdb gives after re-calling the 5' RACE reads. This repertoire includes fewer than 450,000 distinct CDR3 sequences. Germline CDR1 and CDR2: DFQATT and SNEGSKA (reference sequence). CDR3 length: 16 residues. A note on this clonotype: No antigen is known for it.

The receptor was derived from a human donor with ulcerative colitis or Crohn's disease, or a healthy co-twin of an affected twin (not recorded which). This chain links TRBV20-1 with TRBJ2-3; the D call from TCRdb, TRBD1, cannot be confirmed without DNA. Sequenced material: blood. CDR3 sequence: CSAREGVDPGTDTQYF.